These T cell receptor beta chains were read from a single sample in a study of blood T cell repertoires in COVID-19. The method was immunoSEQ multiplex PCR; TCRdb's version includes in-frame clones alone and lacks a portion of them. The table includes about 200,000 clones, approximately 83% detected once. The sequencing input was PBMCs or T cells enriched from blood (not recorded which). These receptors were obtained from a man in his forties who had recovered from COVID-19. Each CDR3 is given with its conserved first and last residue. Fields, in order: D gene, J gene, clone size, V gene, CDR3 DNA, CDR3 protein. A D gene is named only where the DNA matches it firmly. Clone size is given for some rows only: seen once, a few or many times, or a class if the clone is expanded.

D gene: TRBD1; J gene: TRBJ2-7; clone size: few; V gene: TRBV4-2; CDR3 DNA: TGTGCCAGCAGCCTTGCCGGGACAGGTCTCTACGAGCAGTACTTC; CDR3 protein: CASSLAGTGLYEQYF
D gene: TRBD2; J gene: TRBJ2-1; clone size: once; V gene: TRBV5-4; CDR3 DNA: TGTGCCAGCAGCTCTAGCGGGGGCTACAATGAGCAGTTCTTC; CDR3 protein: CASSSSGGYNEQFF
D gene: -; J gene: TRBJ2-7; clone size: -; V gene: TRBV11-2; CDR3 DNA: TGTGCCAGCAGCTTAGATCCCGGCCCTCGGGACGAGCAGTACTTC; CDR3 protein: CASSLDPGPRDEQYF
D gene: -; J gene: TRBJ2-6; clone size: -; V gene: TRBV7-8; CDR3 DNA: TGTGCCAGCAGCTTGACAGTCTCTGGGGCCAACGTCCTGACTTTC; CDR3 protein: CASSLTVSGANVLTF
D gene: TRBD2; J gene: TRBJ2-7; clone size: -; V gene: TRBV27; CDR3 DNA: TGTGCCAGCAGTTTAATGGCGGGGGGGACCTACGAGCAGTACTTC; CDR3 protein: CASSLMAGGTYEQYF
D gene: -; J gene: TRBJ1-5; clone size: -; V gene: TRBV5-1; CDR3 DNA: TGCGCCAGCAGCTTCCGGGAGAGGGGCAGCAATCAGCCCCAGCATTTT; CDR3 protein: CASSFRERGSNQPQHF
D gene: -; J gene: TRBJ1-1; clone size: -; V gene: TRBV12-3/TRBV12-4; CDR3 DNA: TGTGCCAGCAGTTCCCGGGGTAACACTGAAGCTTTCTTT; CDR3 protein: CASSSRGNTEAFF
D gene: TRBD1; J gene: TRBJ1-5; clone size: -; V gene: TRBV10-3; CDR3 DNA: TGTGCCATCAGTGAGGGACAGGGAAACCAGCCCCAGCATTTT; CDR3 protein: CAISEGQGNQPQHF
D gene: TRBD2; J gene: TRBJ2-5; clone size: once; V gene: TRBV7-8; CDR3 DNA: TGTGCCAGCAGGAAGGGATGGGGAGGGAAGACCCAGTACTTC; CDR3 protein: CASRKGWGGKTQYF
D gene: -; J gene: TRBJ2-7; clone size: few; V gene: TRBV18; CDR3 DNA: TGTGCCAGCTCCCCAAATCTGGGGGCTGGCTACGAGCAGTACTTC; CDR3 protein: CASSPNLGAGYEQYF
D gene: TRBD1; J gene: TRBJ1-3; clone size: -; V gene: TRBV7-2; CDR3 DNA: TGTGCCAGCAGGAGACAGGGGGCTGGAAACACCATATATTTT; CDR3 protein: CASRRQGAGNTIYF
D gene: TRBD1; J gene: TRBJ1-1; clone size: -; V gene: TRBV6-5; CDR3 DNA: TGTGCCAGTGGACAGGGTCAGGGCACTGAAGCTTTCTTT; CDR3 protein: CASGQGQGTEAFF
D gene: -; J gene: TRBJ2-7; clone size: -; V gene: TRBV5-1; CDR3 DNA: TGCGCCAGCAGCTTCTGGGGGCAAAACTACGAGCAGTACTTC; CDR3 protein: CASSFWGQNYEQYF
D gene: TRBD2; J gene: TRBJ2-1; clone size: -; V gene: TRBV7-3; CDR3 DNA: TGTGCCAGCAGCTTAATTCTAGCCAGCGGGGGGTCGGGTGAGCAGTTCTTC; CDR3 protein: CASSLILASGGSGEQFF
D gene: -; J gene: TRBJ2-2; clone size: -; V gene: TRBV11-2; CDR3 DNA: TGTGCCAGCAGCTTAGCTGCGGGGCCCGCCGGGGAGCTGTTTTTT; CDR3 protein: CASSLAAGPAGELFF
D gene: -; J gene: TRBJ2-5; clone size: -; V gene: TRBV3-1/TRBV3-2; CDR3 DNA: TGTGCCAGCAGCCAAGATAGGGAGGGGGGGAAGGAGGCGGAGACCCAGTACTTC; CDR3 protein: CASSQDREGGKEAETQYF
D gene: TRBD1; J gene: TRBJ1-1; clone size: -; V gene: TRBV18; CDR3 DNA: TGTGCCAGCTCATTAGGGGGCGCCGGGACTGAAGCTTTCTTT; CDR3 protein: CASSLGGAGTEAFF
D gene: TRBD2; J gene: TRBJ2-6; clone size: -; V gene: TRBV4-2; CDR3 DNA: TGTGCCAGCAGCCAAGATTTGGTAGCGGGGAGCTCTGGGGCCAACGTCCTGACTTTC; CDR3 protein: CASSQDLVAGSSGANVLTF
D gene: -; J gene: TRBJ1-6; clone size: -; V gene: TRBV28; CDR3 DNA: TGTGCCAGCAGACCGCAGCGGAGACCCCTCCACTTT; CDR3 protein: CASRPQRRPLHF
D gene: -; J gene: TRBJ1-1; clone size: -; V gene: TRBV7-9; CDR3 DNA: TGTGCCAGCAGCCCCACGATCACAGGAATCATAAGCTTGAACACTGAAGCTTTCTTT; CDR3 protein: CASSPTITGIISLNTEAFF
D gene: TRBD1; J gene: TRBJ1-5; clone size: -; V gene: TRBV6-5; CDR3 DNA: TGTGCCAGCAGTTACTCGCACAGGGGAAATCAGCCCCAGCATTTT; CDR3 protein: CASSYSHRGNQPQHF
D gene: -; J gene: TRBJ1-1; clone size: few; V gene: TRBV5-6; CDR3 DNA: TGTGCCAGCAGCTTAGGTTTGCCAGGGATCACTGAAGCTTTCTTT; CDR3 protein: CASSLGLPGITEAFF
D gene: -; J gene: TRBJ2-3; clone size: few; V gene: TRBV5-1; CDR3 DNA: TGCGCCAGCAGCTTGGCCAGACTAGCAGATACGCAGTATTTT; CDR3 protein: CASSLARLADTQYF
D gene: -; J gene: TRBJ2-3; clone size: -; V gene: TRBV5-4; CDR3 DNA: TGTGCCAGCAGCTCTCGGGGGTATGGCACAGATACGCAGTATTTT; CDR3 protein: CASSSRGYGTDTQYF
D gene: -; J gene: TRBJ1-5; clone size: -; V gene: TRBV4-1; CDR3 DNA: TGCGCCAGCAGCCAAGAGGGCAGCAATAGCAATCAGCCCCAGCATTTT; CDR3 protein: CASSQEGSNSNQPQHF
D gene: TRBD2; J gene: TRBJ2-1; clone size: -; V gene: TRBV4-1; CDR3 DNA: TGCGCCAGCAGCCAAGAACGGACTAGCGGGGGGGCCAAATATGAGCAGTTCTTC; CDR3 protein: CASSQERTSGGAKYEQFF
D gene: TRBD1; J gene: TRBJ1-1; clone size: -; V gene: TRBV6-5; CDR3 DNA: TGTGCCAGCAGCCCGACAGGGATGAACACTGAAGCTTTCTTT; CDR3 protein: CASSPTGMNTEAFF
D gene: TRBD1; J gene: TRBJ2-3; clone size: -; V gene: TRBV5-1; CDR3 DNA: TGCGCCAGCAGCTCGACAGGGCCCACGCAGTATTTT; CDR3 protein: CASSSTGPTQYF
D gene: -; J gene: TRBJ1-1; clone size: few; V gene: TRBV7-6; CDR3 DNA: TGTGCCAGCAGCTTCCTAAACCCGGGTACCACTGAAGCTTTCTTT; CDR3 protein: CASSFLNPGTTEAFF